This T cell receptor (beta chain) was found in a study of blood T cell repertoires in COVID-19. About the research overall: The study drew acute and convalescent COVID-19 samples from the United States, Italy and Spain.

Profiling relied on immunoSEQ multiplex PCR, and the TCRdb table lists in-frame clones only, not all of them. The sample contains about 120,000 clones, 65% to 80% of which appear only once. Looked up from germline, CDR1 is ENHRY and CDR2 is SYGVKD. The CDR3 consists of 15 residues. With 4 bases clipped from V and 2 bases from J, the junction kept 7 bases outside the gene matches. The sequencing input was peripheral blood. The sequence came from a woman aged 55-70 years with acute or convalescent COVID-19. This rearrangement joins TRBV10-3 to TRBJ1-1; 7 bases are a match to TRBD1. DNA of the CDR3: TGTGCCATCAGTGCCGGGACAGCTCGAAACACTGAAGCTTTCTTT. Translation: CAISAGTARNTEAFF.